This T cell receptor (beta chain) emerged from a study of cytomegalovirus exposure and HLA in healthy donors. Study information: A prior analysis found about 120 million unique TCR beta sequences from some 200 million T cells. Findings of the study overall: A later analysis found most CMV-associated TCR beta chains apparently HLA-restricted. Fewer N-insertions (relative to the roughly 730-donor mean) were reportedly seen in an Asian-associated ancestry cluster in a later analysis.

Germline V lookup: CDR1 LGHNT, CDR2 FRNRAP. The CDR3 is 17 amino acids. The V and J ends lost 2 bases and 6 bases, in that order; junction bases with no gene match: 11. To note about this clone: Its cognate antigen is unknown.

PCR involved 60 Vbeta and 13 Jbeta primers. TCRdb's copy holds only in-frame clones and misses some; the assay was immunoSEQ multiplex PCR. This sample has about 120,000 clones, with 9.5% found just once. The rearrangement uses TRBV12-5 and TRBJ2-2; TRBD2 matches 8 bases. Specimen: PBMCs. This TCR was recovered from a man aged 25 to 45 in good health and CMV-seronegative. The CDR3 coding sequence is TGTGCTAGTGGTTTGCTCACTAGGGCGGGGGGCTCCGGGGAGCTGTTTTTT. Protein sequence: CASGLLTRAGGSGELFF.